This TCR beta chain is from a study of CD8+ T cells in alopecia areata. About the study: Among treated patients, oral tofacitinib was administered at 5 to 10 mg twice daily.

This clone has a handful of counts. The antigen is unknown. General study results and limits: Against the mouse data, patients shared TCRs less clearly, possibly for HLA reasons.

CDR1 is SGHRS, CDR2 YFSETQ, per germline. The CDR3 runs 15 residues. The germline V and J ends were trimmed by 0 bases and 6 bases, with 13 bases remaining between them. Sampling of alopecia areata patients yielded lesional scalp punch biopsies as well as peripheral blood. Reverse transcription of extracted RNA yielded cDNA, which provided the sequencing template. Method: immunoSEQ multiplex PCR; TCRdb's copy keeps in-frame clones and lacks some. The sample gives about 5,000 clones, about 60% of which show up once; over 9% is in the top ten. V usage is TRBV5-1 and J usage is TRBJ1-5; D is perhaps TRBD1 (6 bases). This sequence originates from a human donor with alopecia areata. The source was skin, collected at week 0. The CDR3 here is CASSLGGGEGQPQHF. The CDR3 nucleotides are TGCGCCAGCAGCTTGGGGGGGGGCGAGGGTCAGCCCCAGCATTTT.